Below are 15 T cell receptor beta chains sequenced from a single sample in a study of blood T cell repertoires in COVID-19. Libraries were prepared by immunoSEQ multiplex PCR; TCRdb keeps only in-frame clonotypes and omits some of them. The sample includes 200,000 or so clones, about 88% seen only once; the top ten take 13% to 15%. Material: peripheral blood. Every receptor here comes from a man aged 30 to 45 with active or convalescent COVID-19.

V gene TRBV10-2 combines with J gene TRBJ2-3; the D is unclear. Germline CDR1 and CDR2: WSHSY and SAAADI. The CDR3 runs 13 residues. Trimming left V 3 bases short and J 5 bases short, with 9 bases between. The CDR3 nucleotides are TGCGCCAGCAGTGATTACAACCAAGATACGCAGTATTTT. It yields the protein CASSDYNQDTQYF.

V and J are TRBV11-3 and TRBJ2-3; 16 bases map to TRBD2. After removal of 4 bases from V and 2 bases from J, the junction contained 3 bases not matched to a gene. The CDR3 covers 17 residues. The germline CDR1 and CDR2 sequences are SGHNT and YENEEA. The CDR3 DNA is TGTGCCAGCAGCTCGGGACTAGCGGGAGGGCCCACAGATACGCAGTATTTT. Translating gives CASSSGLAGGPTDTQYF.

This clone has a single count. The CDR3 DNA sequence: TGTGCCAGTGCTACGAGGATAGCCACAGGGTCGTCGGGCTATGGCTACACCTTC. Protein sequence: CASATRIATGSSGYGYTF. The chain combines TRBV19 with TRBJ1-2, with TRBD1 as a possible D gene (6 bases). The CDR3 has 18 amino acids. Trimming shortened V by 8 bases and J by 4 bases, and 29 bases separated the two germline ends. Germline-derived CDR1 and CDR2 are LNHDA and SQIVND (reference sequence).

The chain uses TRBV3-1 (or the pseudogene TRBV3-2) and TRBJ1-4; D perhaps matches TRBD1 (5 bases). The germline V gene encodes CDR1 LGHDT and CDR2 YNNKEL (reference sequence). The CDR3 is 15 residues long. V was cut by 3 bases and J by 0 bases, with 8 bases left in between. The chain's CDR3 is CASSHWGATNEKLFF. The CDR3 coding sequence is TGTGCCAGCAGCCATTGGGGGGCAACTAATGAAAAACTGTTTTTT.

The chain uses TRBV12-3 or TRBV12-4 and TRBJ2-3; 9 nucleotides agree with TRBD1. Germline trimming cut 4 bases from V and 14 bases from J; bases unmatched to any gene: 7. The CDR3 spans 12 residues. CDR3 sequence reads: CASSYNTGGPYF. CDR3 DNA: TGTGCCAGCAGTTACAATACAGGGGGCCCGTATTTT.

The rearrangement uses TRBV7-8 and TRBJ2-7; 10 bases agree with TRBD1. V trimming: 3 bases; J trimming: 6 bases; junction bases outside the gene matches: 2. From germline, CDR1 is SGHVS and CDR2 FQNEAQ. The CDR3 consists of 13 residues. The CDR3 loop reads CASSFDRGREQYV. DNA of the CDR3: TGTGCCAGCAGCTTTGACAGGGGGCGCGAGCAGTACGTC.

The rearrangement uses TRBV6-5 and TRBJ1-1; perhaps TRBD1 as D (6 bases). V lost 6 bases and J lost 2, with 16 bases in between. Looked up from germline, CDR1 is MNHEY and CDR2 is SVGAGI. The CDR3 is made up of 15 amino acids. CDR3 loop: CASSPSDSPNTEAFF. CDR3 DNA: TGTGCCAGCAGCCCCTCGGACAGCCCTAACACTGAAGCTTTCTTT.

CDR3 sequence: CASNSPGVLNTEAFF. In DNA form, the CDR3 reads TGTGCCAGCAACTCACCAGGGGTGTTGAACACTGAAGCTTTCTTT. This chain links TRBV6-6 with TRBJ1-1, with a weak D call TRBD1 (6 bases). There are 15 residues in the CDR3. The germline V and J ends were trimmed by 7 bases and 0 bases, with 15 bases remaining between them. Germline V gene lookup returns CDR1 MNHNY and CDR2 SVGAGI (reference sequence).

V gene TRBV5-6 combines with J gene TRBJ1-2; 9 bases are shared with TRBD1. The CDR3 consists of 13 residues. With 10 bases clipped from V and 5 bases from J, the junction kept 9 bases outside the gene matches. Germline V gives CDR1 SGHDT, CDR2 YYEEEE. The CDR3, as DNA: TGTGCCGCAGCCTTCGGACAGGGGTATGGCTACACCTTC. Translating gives CAAAFGQGYGYTF. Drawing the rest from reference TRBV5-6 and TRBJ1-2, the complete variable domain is DAGVTQSPTHLIKTRGQQVTLRCSPKSGHDTVSWYQQALGQGPQFIFQYYEEEERQRGNFPDRFSGHQFPNYSSELNVNALLLGDSALYLCAAAFGQGYGYTFGSGTRLTVV.

CDR3 bases: TGTGCCAGTAGTATCCGGGACAGGCTCGGGAATGAGCAGTTCTTC. As protein: CASSIRDRLGNEQFF. The chain has TRBV19 and TRBJ2-1; 8 bases align to TRBD1. This CDR3 is 15 amino acids long. V was pared by 3 bases and J by 7 bases, with 8 bases of the junction left unmatched. CDR1 LNHDA and CDR2 SQIVND come from the germline V gene (reference sequence).

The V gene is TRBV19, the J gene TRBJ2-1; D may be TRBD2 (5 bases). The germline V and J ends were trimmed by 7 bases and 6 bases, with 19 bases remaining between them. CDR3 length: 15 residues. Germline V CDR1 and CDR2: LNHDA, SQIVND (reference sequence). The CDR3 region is CASTKTEPGGNEQFF. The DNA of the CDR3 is TGTGCCAGTACTAAAACTGAGCCTGGAGGCAATGAGCAGTTCTTC.

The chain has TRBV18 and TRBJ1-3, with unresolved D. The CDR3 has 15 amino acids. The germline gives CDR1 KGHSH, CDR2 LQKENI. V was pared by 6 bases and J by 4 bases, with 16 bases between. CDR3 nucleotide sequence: TGTGCCAGCTCTCACGCCCCCTCCACAGGAAACACCATATATTTT. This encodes CASSHAPSTGNTIYF. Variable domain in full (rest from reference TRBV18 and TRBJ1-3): NAGVMQNPRHLVRRRGQEARLRCSPMKGHSHVYWYRQLPEEGLKFMVYLQKENIIDESGMPKERFSAEFPKEGPSILRIQQVVRGDSAAYFCASSHAPSTGNTIYFGEGSWLTVV.

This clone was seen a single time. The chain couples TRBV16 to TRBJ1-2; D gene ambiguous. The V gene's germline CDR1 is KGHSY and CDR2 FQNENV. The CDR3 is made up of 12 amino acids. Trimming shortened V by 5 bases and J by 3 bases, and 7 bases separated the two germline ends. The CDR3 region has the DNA TGTGCCAGCAGCTCGAGGGACTATGGCTACACCTTC. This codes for CASSSRDYGYTF.

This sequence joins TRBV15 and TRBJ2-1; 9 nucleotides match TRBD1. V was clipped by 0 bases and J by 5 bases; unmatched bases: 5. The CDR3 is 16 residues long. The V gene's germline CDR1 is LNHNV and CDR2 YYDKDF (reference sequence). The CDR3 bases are TGTGCCACCAGCAGAGACCGGACAGGGGAAGACAATGAGCAGTTCTTC. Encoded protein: CATSRDRTGEDNEQFF.

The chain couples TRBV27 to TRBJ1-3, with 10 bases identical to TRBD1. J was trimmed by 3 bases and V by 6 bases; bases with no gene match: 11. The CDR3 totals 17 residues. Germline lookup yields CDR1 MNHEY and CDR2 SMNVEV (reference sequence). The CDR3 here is CASSPGTGVLGGNTIYF. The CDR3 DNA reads TGTGCCAGCAGCCCCGGGACAGGGGTCCTAGGTGGAAACACCATATATTTT.